The 7 T cell receptor beta chains presented below share a single source sample, sequenced in a study of blood T cell repertoires in COVID-19 (TCRdb year 2020). The library was generated by the immunoSEQ multiplex PCR assay. TCRdb retrieved this table from immuneACCESS and kept in-frame rearrangements only. Not all clones are present; in checked studies, unresolved V genes account for under half, and no reason is known for the remainder. Counted in this sample were roughly 150,000 clones; roughly 84% of them appeared once. Of the sample, approximately 9.7% is held by the ten largest clones. The material sequenced was peripheral blood. Source of these receptors: a woman between 50 and 59 years old with acute or convalescent COVID-19.

The rearrangement joins TRBV4-2 to TRBJ2-5; 11 bases match TRBD2. This CDR3 is built from 18 residues. V lost 1 base and J lost 5; bases outside the gene matches: 12. CDR1 LGHNA and CDR2 YNFKEQ come from the germline V gene. CDR3 amino acids: CASSQGSGGVSLWETQYF. CDR3 nucleotides: TGTGCCAGCAGCCAAGGTAGCGGGGGGGTTTCGCTCTGGGAGACCCAGTACTTC.

This chain connects TRBV5-1 to TRBJ2-2; no firm D call. Looked up from germline, CDR1 is SGHRS and CDR2 is YFSETQ. Trimming left V 0 bases short and J 7 bases short, with 7 bases between. This CDR3 comprises 13 residues. The chain's CDR3 is CASSLDGFGELFF. CDR3 DNA sequence: TGCGCCAGCAGCTTGGACGGTTTCGGGGAGCTGTTTTTT.

V usage is TRBV19 and J usage is TRBJ1-6; possible D gene TRBD1, 5 bases. This CDR3 region has 16 residues. Deletions cut 9 bases from V and 3 bases from J, with 18 bases between. Germline CDR1 and CDR2: LNHDA and SQIVND (reference sequence). The DNA of the CDR3 is TGTGCCAGCTCTTTACCCACGACAGTCTATAATTCACCCCTCCACTTT. It yields the protein CASSLPTTVYNSPLHF.

The V gene is TRBV6-5, the J gene TRBJ2-7, with 9 bases fitting TRBD1. Trimming at V came to 6 bases and at J to 3 bases, leaving 6 bases not matched to a gene. CDR1 and CDR2 (germline): MNHEY, SVGAGI. The CDR3 runs 14 residues. CDR3 DNA: TGTGCCAGCAGGGGACAGGGAAAAGACTACGAGCAGTACTTC. Translated, it gives CASRGQGKDYEQYF.

The rearrangement uses TRBV5-4 and TRBJ2-1; D possibly corresponds to TRBD1 (5 bases). The CDR3 is 14 amino acids. Germline V gene sequence: CDR1 SGHNT, CDR2 YYREEE (reference sequence). Trimming cost V 0 bases and J 4 bases, with 8 bases left between them. This chain's CDR3 is CASSLEQAYNEQFF. CDR3 DNA: TGTGCCAGCAGCTTGGAACAGGCTTACAATGAGCAGTTCTTC.

The rearrangement joins TRBV6-5 to TRBJ2-7, with TRBD1 as a possible D gene (6 bases). Trimming shortened V by 2 bases and J by 6 bases, and 8 bases separated the two germline ends. Germline V gene sequence: CDR1 MNHEY, CDR2 SVGAGI. The CDR3 is 12 amino acids. CDR3 protein: CASSYSRGEQYF. The DNA for the CDR3 is TGTGCCAGCAGTTACAGCAGGGGCGAGCAGTACTTC.

J is TRBJ2-5 and V is TRBV11-1; no clear D gene. CDR1 is SGHAT and CDR2 is FQDESV in the germline V gene (reference sequence). V was pared by 1 base and J by 3 bases, with 9 bases between. The CDR3 runs to 14 residues. CDR3: CASSLGLAKETQYF. In nucleotides, the CDR3 is TGTGCCAGCAGCTTAGGGCTTGCAAAAGAGACCCAGTACTTC.